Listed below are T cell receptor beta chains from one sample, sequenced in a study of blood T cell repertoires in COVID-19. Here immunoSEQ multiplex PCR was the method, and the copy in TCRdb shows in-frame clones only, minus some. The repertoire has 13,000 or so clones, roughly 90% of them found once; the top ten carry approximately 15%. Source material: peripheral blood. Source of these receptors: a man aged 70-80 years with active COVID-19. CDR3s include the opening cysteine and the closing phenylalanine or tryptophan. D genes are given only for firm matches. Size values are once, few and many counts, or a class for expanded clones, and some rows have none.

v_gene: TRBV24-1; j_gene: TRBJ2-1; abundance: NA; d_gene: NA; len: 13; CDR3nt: TGTGCCACCAGTGACCCGACTAGCAATGAGCAGTTCTTC; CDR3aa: CATSDPTSNEQFF
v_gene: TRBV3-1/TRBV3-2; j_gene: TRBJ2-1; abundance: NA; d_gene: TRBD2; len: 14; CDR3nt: TGTGCCAGCAGCCTAGCGGGAGAGATTAATGAGCAGTTCTTC; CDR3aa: CASSLAGEINEQFF
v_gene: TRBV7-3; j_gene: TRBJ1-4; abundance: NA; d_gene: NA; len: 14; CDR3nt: TGTGCCAGCAGCCCCGGAGCAACTAATGAAAAACTGTTTTTT; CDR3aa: CASSPGATNEKLFF
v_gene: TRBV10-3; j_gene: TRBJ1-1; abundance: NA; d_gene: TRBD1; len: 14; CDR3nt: TGTGCCATGGGGACAGGGGGAACGAACACTGAAGCTTTCTTT; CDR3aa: CAMGTGGTNTEAFF
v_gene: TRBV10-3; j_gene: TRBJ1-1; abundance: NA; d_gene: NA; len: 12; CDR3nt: TGTGCCATCAGAACAGGGACGACTGAAGCTTTCTTT; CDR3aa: CAIRTGTTEAFF
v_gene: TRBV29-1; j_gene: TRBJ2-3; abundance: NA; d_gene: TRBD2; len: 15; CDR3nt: TGCAGCGTGTTAGGGACTAGCGGGAACACAGATACGCAGTATTTT; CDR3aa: CSVLGTSGNTDTQYF
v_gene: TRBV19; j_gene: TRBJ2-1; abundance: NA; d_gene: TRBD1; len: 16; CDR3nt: TGTGCCAGTAGGAGGGACAGTAGGAGCTCCTACAATGAGCAGTTCTTC; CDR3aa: CASRRDSRSSYNEQFF
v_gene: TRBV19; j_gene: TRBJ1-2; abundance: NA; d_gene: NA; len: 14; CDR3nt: TGTGCCAGTACCCTAGGGGAGGGCCTTCCGGGCTACACCTTC; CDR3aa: CASTLGEGLPGYTF
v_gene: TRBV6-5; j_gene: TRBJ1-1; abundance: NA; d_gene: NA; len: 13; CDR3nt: TGTGCCAGCAGTTATCGGTTGAACACTGAAGCTTTCTTT; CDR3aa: CASSYRLNTEAFF
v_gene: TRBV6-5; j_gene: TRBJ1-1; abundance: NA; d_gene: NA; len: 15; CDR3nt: TGTGCCAGCAGTTACGATACAGCCATGAACACTGAAGCTTTCTTT; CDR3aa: CASSYDTAMNTEAFF
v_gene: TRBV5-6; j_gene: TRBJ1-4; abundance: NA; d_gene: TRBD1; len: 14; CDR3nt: TGTGCCAGCAGCCCTCGGACAGGGGACGAAAAACTGTTTTTT; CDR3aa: CASSPRTGDEKLFF
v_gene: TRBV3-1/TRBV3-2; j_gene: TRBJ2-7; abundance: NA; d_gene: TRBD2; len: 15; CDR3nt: TGTGCCAGCAGCCGGGCGGTAGCGGGGGGTTACGAGCAGTACTTC; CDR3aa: CASSRAVAGGYEQYF
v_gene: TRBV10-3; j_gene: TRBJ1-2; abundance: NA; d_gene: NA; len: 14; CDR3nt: TGTGCCATCAGTGAGTTCGACGGGGACTATGGCTACACCTTC; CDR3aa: CAISEFDGDYGYTF
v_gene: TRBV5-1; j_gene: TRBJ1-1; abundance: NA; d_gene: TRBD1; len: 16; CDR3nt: TGCGCCAGCAGCAAACAGGGGGGAATGTATAACACTGAAGCTTTCTTT; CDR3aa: CASSKQGGMYNTEAFF
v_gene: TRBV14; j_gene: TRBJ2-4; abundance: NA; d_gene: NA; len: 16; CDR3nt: TGTGCCAGCAGCCAACTCCAAACGGGGACCAAAAACATTCAGTACTTC; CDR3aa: CASSQLQTGTKNIQYF
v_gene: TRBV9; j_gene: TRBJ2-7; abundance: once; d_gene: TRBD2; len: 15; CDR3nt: TGTGCCAGCAGCGCCCACGGGGGGGGTACCTACGAGCAGTACTTC; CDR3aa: CASSAHGGGTYEQYF
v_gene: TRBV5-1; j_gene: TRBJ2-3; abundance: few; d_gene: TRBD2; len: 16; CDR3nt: TGCGCCAGCAGCAGGGCGGGAGCAGCTAGCACAGATACGCAGTATTTT; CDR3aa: CASSRAGAASTDTQYF
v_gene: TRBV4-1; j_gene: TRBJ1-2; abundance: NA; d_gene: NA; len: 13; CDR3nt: TGCGCCAGCAGCCAAGGCGGTGGCTATGGCTACACCTTC; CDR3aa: CASSQGGGYGYTF
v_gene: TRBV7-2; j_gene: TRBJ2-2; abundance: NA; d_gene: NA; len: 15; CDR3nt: TGTGCCAGCAGCGTCCAGGGGTTGGGCACCGGGGAGCTGTTTTTT; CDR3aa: CASSVQGLGTGELFF
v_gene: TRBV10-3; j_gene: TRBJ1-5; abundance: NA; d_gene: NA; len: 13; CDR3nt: TGTGCCATCAGTCCCAGGGAGGATCAGCCCCAGCATTTT; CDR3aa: CAISPREDQPQHF
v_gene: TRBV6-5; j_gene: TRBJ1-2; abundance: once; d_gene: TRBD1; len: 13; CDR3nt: TGTGCCAGCAGAGTTGGGACAGTCTATGGCTACACCTTC; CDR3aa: CASRVGTVYGYTF
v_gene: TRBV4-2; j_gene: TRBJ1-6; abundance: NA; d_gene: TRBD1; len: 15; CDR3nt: TGTGCCAGCAGCCCAATCTTACAGGGGAATTCACCCCTCCACTTT; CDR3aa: CASSPILQGNSPLHF
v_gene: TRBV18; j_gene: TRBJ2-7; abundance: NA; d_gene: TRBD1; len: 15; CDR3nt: TGTGCCAGCTCATCGGGACAGGGGGGCCTCTACGAGCAGTACTTC; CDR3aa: CASSSGQGGLYEQYF
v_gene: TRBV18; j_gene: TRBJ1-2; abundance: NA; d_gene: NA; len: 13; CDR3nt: TGTGCCAGCTCACCAACGGGATCGCTGGATGCCACCTTC; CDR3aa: CASSPTGSLDATF
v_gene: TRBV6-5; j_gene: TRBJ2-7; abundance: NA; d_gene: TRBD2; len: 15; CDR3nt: TGTGCCAGCAGTTACTCTCTAGCGGGAGCCTACGAGCAGTACTTC; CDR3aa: CASSYSLAGAYEQYF
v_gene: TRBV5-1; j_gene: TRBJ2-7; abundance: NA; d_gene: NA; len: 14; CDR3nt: TGCGCCAGCAGCACCCAACAGGGATCCTACGAGCAGTACTTC; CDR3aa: CASSTQQGSYEQYF
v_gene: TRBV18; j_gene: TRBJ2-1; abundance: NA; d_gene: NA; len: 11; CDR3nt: TGTGCCAGCTCATCTACTTATGAGCAGTTCTTC; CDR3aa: CASSSTYEQFF
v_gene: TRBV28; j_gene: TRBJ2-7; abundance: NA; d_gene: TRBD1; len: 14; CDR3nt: TGTGCCAGCAGTACCACAGGGGGTGGCTACGAGCAGTACTTC; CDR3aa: CASSTTGGGYEQYF
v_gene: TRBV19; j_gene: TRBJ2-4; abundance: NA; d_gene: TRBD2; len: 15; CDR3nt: TGTGCCACTCGTATAGCGGGAGGGGTCAAAAACATTCAGTACTTC; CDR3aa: CATRIAGGVKNIQYF
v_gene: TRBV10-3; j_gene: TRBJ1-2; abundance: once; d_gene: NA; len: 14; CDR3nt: TGTGCCATCAGTGGTGCGGGGGCTTTAGATGGCTACACCTTC; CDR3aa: CAISGAGALDGYTF
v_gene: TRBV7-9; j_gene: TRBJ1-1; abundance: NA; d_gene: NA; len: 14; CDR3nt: TGTGCCAGCAGCTCCACAGGGCAGAACACTGAAGCTTTCTTT; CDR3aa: CASSSTGQNTEAFF
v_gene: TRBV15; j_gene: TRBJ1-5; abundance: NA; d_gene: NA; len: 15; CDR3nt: TGTGCCACCAGCAGACCGGACAGATTCAATCAGCCCCAGCATTTT; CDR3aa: CATSRPDRFNQPQHF
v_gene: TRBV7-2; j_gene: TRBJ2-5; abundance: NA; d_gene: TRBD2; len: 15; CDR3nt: TGTGCCAGCAGCACCCTTGGGGGGGGGCAAGAGACCCAGTACTTC; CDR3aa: CASSTLGGGQETQYF
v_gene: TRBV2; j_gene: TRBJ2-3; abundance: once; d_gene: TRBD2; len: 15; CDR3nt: TGTGCCAGCAAGACTAGCGGGAGGTCCATGGATACGCAGTATTTT; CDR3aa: CASKTSGRSMDTQYF
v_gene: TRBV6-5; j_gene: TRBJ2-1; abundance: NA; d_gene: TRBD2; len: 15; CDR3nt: TGTGCCAGCAGTAGGACTAGCGGTGACTACAATGAGCAGTTCTTC; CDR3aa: CASSRTSGDYNEQFF
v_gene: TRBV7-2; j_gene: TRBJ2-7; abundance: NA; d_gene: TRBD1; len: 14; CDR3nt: TGTGCCAGCAGCTCGGACAGGGCCCCGGGCGGGCAGTACTTC; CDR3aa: CASSSDRAPGGQYF
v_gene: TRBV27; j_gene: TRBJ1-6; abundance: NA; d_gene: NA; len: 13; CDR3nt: TGTGCCAGCAGTTTTACCCCCCAGACACCCCTCCACTTT; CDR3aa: CASSFTPQTPLHF
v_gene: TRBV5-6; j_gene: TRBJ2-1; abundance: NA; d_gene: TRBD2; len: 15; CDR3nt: TGTGCCAGCATCCCTAGCGGACGCTCCTACAATGAGCAGTTCTTC; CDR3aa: CASIPSGRSYNEQFF
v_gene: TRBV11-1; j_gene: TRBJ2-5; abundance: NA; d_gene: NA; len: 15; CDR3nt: TGTGCCAGCAGCTCCAACCCGACAGGCCAAGAGACCCAGTACTTC; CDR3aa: CASSSNPTGQETQYF
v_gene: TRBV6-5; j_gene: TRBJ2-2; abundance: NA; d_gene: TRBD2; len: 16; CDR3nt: TGTGCCAGCAGTTGGCTAGCGGGAGAAAGCACCGGGGAGCTGTTTTTT; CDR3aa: CASSWLAGESTGELFF
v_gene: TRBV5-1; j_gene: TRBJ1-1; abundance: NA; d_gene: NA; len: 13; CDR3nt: TGCGCCAGCAGCGAACAGGGGAACACTGAAGCTTTCTTT; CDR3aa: CASSEQGNTEAFF
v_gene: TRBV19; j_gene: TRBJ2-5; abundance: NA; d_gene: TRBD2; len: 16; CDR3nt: TGTGCCAGTAGTATGTCTAGCGGGGGGGCCTGGGAGACCCAGTACTTC; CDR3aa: CASSMSSGGAWETQYF
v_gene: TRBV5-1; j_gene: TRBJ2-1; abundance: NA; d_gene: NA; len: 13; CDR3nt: TGCGCCAGCAGCACCCGACAACTAGGAGAGCAGTTCTTC; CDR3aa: CASSTRQLGEQFF